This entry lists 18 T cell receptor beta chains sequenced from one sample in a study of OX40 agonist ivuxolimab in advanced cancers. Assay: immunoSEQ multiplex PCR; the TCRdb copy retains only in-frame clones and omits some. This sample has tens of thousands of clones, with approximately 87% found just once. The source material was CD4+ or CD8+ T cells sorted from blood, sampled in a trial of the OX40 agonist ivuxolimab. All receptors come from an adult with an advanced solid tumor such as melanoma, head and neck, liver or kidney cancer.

CDR3 in DNA: TGTGCCAGCAGCTGGGGCCAAGTCAATCAGCCCCAGCATTTT. Translating it yields CASSWGQVNQPQHF. The chain combines TRBV5-8 with TRBJ1-5, with D perhaps TRBD1 (5 bases). The ends were cut back, 3 bases at V and 3 bases at J, with 10 bases in the middle. Germline V CDR1 and CDR2: SGHTS, YDEGEE. This CDR3 contains 14 residues. The complete variable domain, with remaining parts taken from reference TRBV5-8 and TRBJ1-5, reads EAGVTQSPTHLIKTRGQQATLRCSPISGHTSVYWYQQALGLGLQFLLWYDEGEERNRGNFPPRFSGRQFPNYSSELNVNALELEDSALYLCASSWGQVNQPQHFGDGTRLSIL.

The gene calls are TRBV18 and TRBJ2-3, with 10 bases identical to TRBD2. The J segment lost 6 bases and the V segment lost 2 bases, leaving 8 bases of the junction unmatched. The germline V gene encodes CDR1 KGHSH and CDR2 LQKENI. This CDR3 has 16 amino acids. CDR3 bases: TGTGCCAGCTCACCAGGGCTAGCGGGAGTATCCGATACGCAGTATTTT. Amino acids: CASSPGLAGVSDTQYF.

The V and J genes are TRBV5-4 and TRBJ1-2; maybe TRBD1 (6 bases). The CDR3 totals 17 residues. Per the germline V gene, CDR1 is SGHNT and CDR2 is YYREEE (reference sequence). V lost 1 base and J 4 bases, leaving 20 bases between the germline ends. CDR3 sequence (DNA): TGTGCCAGCAGCTTGAATCGACTGCAGGGGCTTGCCTATGGCTACACCTTC. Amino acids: CASSLNRLQGLAYGYTF.

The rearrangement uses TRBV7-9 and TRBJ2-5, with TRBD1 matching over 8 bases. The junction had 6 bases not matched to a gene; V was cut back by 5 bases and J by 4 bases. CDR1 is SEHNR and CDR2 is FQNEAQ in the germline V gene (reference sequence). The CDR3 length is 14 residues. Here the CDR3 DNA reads TGTGCCAGCAGCGATCCCAGGGGGCCAGAGACCCAGTACTTC. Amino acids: CASSDPRGPETQYF.

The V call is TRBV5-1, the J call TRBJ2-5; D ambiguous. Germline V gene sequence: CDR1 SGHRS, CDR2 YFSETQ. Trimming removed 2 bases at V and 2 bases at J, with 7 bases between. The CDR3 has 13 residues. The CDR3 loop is CASSLASQETQYF. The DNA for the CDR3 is TGCGCCAGCAGCTTAGCATCTCAAGAGACCCAGTACTTC.

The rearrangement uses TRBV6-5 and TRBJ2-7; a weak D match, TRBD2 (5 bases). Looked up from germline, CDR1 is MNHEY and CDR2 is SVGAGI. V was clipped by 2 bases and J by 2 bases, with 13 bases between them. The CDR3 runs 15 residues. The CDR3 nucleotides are TGTGCCAGCAGTTACGACTCCACCGGGGCCTACGAGCAGTACTTC. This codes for CASSYDSTGAYEQYF.

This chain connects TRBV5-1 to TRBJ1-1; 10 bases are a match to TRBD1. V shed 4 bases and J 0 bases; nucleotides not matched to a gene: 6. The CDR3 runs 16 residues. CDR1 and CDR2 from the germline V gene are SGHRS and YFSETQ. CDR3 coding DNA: TGCGCCAGCAGCCCCTTGACAGGGGGCGTGAACACTGAAGCTTTCTTT. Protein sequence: CASSPLTGGVNTEAFF.

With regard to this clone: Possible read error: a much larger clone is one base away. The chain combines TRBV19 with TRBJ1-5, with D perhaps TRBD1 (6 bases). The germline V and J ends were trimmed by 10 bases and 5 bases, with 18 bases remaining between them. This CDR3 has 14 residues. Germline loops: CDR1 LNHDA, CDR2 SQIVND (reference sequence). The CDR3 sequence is CANSLRDIDQPQHF. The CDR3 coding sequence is TGTGCCAATAGCCTCCGGGACATTGATCAGCCCCAGCATTTT.

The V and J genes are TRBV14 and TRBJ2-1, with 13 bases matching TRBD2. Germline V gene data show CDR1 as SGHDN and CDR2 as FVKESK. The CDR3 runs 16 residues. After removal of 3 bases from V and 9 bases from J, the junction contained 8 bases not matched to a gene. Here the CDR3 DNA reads TGTGCCAGCAGCCACGGGACTAGCGGGATAGTAGGTGAGCAGTTCTTC. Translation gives CASSHGTSGIVGEQFF.

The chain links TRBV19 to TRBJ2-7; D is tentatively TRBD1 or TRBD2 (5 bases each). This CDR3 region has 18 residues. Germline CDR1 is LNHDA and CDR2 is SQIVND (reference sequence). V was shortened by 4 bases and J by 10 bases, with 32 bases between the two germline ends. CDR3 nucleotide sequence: TGTGCCAGTAGTACAGGGACCCTCTCACTAGGAGGTCCCTATGATCAGTACTTC. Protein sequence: CASSTGTLSLGGPYDQYF. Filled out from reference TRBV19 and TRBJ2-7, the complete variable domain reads DGGITQSPKYLFRKEGQNVTLSCEQNLNHDAMYWYRQDPGQGLRLIYYSQIVNDFQKGDIAEGYSVSREKKESFPLTVTSAQKNPTAFYLCASSTGTLSLGGPYDQYFGPGTRLTVT.

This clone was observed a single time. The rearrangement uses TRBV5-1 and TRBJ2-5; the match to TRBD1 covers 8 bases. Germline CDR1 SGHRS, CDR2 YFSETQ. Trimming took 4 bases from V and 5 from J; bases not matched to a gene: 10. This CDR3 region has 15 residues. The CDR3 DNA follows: TGCGCCAGCAGCCTGCGGCAGGGGGCTGGGGAGACCCAGTACTTC. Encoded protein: CASSLRQGAGETQYF.

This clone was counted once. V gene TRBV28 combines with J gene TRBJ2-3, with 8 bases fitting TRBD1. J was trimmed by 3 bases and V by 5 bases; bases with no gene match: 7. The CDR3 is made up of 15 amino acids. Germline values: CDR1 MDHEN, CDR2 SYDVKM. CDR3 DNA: TGTGCCAGCAGTCTGACAGGGGACCTTACAGATACGCAGTATTTT. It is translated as CASSLTGDLTDTQYF.

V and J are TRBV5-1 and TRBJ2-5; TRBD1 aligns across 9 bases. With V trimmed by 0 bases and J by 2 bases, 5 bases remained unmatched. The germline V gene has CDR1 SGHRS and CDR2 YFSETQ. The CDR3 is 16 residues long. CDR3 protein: CASSLEGTGKQETQYF. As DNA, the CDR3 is TGCGCCAGCAGCTTGGAAGGGACAGGGAAGCAAGAGACCCAGTACTTC.

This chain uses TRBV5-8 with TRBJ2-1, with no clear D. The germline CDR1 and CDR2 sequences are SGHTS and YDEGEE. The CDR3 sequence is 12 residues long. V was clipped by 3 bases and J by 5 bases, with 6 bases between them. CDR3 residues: CASSSQNNEQFF. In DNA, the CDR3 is TGTGCCAGCAGCTCCCAAAACAATGAGCAGTTCTTC.

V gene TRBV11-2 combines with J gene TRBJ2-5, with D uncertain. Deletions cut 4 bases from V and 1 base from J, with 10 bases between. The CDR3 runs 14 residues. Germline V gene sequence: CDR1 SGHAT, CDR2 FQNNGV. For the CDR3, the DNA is TGTGCCAGCAGCTCCCTCCGTCCCCAAGAGACCCAGTACTTC. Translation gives CASSSLRPQETQYF.

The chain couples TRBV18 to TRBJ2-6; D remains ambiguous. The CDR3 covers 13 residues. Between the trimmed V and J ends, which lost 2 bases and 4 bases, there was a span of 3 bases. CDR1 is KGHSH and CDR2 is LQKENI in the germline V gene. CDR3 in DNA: TGTGCCAGCTCACCAATCGGGGCCAACGTCCTGACTTTC. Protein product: CASSPIGANVLTF.

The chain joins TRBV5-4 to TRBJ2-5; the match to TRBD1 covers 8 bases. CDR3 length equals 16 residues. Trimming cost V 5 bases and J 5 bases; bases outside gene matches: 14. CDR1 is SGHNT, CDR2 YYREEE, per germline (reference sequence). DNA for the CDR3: TGTGCCAGCAGGCCAGGATTCGGCAGGGGGCGTGAGACCCAGTACTTC. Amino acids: CASRPGFGRGRETQYF.

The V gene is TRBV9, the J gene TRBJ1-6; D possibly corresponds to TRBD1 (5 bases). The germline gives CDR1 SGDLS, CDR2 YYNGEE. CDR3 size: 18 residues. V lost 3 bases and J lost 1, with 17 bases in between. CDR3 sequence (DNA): TGTGCCAGCAGCGCGGATCTGGGGGAGGAATCCTATAATTCACCCCTCCACTTT. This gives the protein CASSADLGEESYNSPLHF.